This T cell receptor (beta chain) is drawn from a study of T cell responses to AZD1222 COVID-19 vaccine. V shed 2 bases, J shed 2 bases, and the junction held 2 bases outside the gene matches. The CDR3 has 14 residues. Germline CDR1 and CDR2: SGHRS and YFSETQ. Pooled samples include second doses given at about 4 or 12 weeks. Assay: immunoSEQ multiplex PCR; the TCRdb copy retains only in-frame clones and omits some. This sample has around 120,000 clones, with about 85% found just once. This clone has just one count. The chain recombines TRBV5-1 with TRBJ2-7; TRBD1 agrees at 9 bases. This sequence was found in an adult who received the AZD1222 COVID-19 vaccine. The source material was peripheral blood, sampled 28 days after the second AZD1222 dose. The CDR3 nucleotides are TGCGCCAGCAGCTTACAGGGGGCCCCCTACGAGCAGTACTTC. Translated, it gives CASSLQGAPYEQYF.